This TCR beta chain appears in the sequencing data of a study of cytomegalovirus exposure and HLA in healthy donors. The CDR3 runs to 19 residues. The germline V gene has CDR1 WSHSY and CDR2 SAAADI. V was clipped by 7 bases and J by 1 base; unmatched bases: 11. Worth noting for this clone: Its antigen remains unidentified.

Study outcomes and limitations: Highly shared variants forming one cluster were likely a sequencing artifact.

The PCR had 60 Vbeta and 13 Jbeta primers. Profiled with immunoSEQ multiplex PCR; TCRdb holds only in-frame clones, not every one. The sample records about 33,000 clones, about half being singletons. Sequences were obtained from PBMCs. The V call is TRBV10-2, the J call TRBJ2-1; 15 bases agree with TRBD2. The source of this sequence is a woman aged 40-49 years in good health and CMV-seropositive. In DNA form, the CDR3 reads TGCGCCAGCACTCCCGGACTAGCGGGGGGGCCTGGTTCCTACAATGAGCAGTTCTTC. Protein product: CASTPGLAGGPGSYNEQFF.